This TCR beta chain was sequenced during a study of blood T cell repertoires in COVID-19. The CDR3 is 14 amino acids. V lost 2 bases and J lost 7, with 9 bases in between. The germline V gene has CDR1 KGHSH and CDR2 LQKENI. Generated by immunoSEQ multiplex PCR, the TCRdb table keeps only in-frame clones and is missing some. The sample yields over 350,000 clones, 85% to 90% seen once. Sequences were obtained from PBMCs or T cells enriched from blood (not recorded which). The rearrangement uses TRBV18 and TRBJ1-6; perhaps TRBD1 as D (5 bases). The clonotype was recovered from a woman under 30 who had recovered from COVID-19. CDR3 DNA: TGTGCCAGCTCACCAAACGGACAAAATTCACCCCTCCACTTT. It translates to CASSPNGQNSPLHF.